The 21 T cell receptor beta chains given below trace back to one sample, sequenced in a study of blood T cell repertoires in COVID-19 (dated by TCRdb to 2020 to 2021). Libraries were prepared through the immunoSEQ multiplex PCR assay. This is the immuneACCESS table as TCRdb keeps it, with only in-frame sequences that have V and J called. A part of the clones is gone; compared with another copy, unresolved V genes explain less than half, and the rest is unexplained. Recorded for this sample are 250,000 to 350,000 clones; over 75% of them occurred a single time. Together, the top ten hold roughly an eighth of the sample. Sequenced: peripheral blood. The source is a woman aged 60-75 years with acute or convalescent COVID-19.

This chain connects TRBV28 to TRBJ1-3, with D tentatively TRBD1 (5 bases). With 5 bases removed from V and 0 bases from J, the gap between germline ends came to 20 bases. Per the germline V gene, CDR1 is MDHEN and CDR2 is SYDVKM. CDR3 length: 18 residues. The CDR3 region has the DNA TGTGCCAGCAGTCAACTAGGGGCGGGACTCAGCTCTGGAAACACCATATATTTT. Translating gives CASSQLGAGLSSGNTIYF.

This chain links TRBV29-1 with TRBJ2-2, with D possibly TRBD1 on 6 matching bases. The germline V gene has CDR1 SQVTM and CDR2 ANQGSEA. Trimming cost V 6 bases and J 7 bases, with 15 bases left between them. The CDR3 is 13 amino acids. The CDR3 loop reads CSVVQGTNGELFF. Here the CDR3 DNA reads TGCAGCGTAGTACAGGGTACAAACGGGGAGCTGTTTTTT.

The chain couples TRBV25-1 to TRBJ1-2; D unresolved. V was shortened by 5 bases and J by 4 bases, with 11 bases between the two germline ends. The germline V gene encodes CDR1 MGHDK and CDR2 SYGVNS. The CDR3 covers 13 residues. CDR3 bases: TGTGCCAGCAGTCTGTTGACTTCCTATGGCTACACCTTC. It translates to CASSLLTSYGYTF.

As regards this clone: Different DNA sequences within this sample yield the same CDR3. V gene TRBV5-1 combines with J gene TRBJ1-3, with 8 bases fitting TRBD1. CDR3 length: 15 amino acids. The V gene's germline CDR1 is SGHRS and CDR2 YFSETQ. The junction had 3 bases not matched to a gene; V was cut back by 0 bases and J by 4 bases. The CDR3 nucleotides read TGCGCCAGCAGCTTGGGACAGGGGACGGGAAACACCATATATTTT. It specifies CASSLGQGTGNTIYF.

The CDR3 sequence is CATSRNPGQGNEKLFF. For the CDR3, the DNA is TGTGCCACCAGCAGAAATCCGGGACAGGGGAATGAAAAACTGTTTTTT. This rearrangement joins TRBV15 to TRBJ1-4, with 10 bases aligning to TRBD1. V gave up 2 bases and J gave up 5 bases; unmatched junction bases: 5. The CDR3 runs to 16 residues. Per germline, CDR1 LNHNV and CDR2 YYDKDF (reference sequence).

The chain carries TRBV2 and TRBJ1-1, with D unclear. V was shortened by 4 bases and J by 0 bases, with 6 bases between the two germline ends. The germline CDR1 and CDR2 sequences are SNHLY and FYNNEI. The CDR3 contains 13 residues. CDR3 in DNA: TGTGCCAGCAGTGGGGAGATGAACACTGAAGCTTTCTTT. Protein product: CASSGEMNTEAFF. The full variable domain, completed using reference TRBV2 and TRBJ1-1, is EPEVTQTPSHQVTQMGQEVILRCVPISNHLYFYWYRQILGQKVEFLVSFYNNEISEKSEIFDDQFSVERPDGSNFTLKIRSTKLEDSAMYFCASSGEMNTEAFFGQGTRLTVV.

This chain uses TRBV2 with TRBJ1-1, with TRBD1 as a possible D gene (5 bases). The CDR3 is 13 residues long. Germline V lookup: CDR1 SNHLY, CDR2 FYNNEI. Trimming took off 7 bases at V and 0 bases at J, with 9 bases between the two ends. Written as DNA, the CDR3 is TGTGCCAGCATTAAGGACATGAACACTGAAGCTTTCTTT. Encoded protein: CASIKDMNTEAFF.

The DNA for the CDR3 is TGTGCCAGCAGCCCGACAGTGAACACTGAAGCTTTCTTT. Translation gives CASSPTVNTEAFF. The chain joins TRBV6-5 to TRBJ1-1; TRBD1 might be the D (5 bases). This CDR3 is built from 13 residues. Germline-derived CDR1 and CDR2 are MNHEY and SVGAGI. The V and J ends lost 6 bases and 0 bases respectively, with 8 bases between them.

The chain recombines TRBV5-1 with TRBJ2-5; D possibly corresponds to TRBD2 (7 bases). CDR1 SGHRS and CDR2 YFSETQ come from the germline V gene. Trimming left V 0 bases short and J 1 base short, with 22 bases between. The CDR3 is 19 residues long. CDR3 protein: CASSLGRGGGGHFQETQYF. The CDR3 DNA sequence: TGCGCCAGCAGCTTGGGGCGTGGTGGCGGGGGACACTTCCAAGAGACCCAGTACTTC.

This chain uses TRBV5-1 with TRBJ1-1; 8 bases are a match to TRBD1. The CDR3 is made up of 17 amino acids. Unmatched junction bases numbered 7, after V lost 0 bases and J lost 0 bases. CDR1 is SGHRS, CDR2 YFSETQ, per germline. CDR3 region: CASSLAGQVSMNTEAFF. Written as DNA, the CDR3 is TGCGCCAGCAGCTTGGCGGGACAGGTCTCCATGAACACTGAAGCTTTCTTT.

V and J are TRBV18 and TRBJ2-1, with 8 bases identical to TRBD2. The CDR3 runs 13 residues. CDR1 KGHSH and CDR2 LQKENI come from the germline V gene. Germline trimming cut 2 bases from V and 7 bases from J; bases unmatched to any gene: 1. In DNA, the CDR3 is TGTGCCAGCTCACCAGGCGGGGGGAATGAGCAGTTCTTC. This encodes CASSPGGGNEQFF.

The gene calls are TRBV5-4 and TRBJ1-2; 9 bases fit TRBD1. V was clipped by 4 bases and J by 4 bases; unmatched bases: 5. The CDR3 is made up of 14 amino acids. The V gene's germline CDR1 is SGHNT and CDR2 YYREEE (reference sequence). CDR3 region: CASSRDRASYGYTF. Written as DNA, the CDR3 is TGTGCCAGCAGCAGGGACAGGGCATCCTATGGCTACACCTTC.

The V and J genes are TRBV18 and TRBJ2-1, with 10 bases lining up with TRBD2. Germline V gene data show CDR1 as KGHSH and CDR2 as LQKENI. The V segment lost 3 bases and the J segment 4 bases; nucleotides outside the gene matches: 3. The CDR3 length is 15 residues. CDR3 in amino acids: CASSPQREGYNEQFF. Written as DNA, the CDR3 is TGTGCCAGCTCACCCCAGCGGGAGGGTTACAATGAGCAGTTCTTC.

The CDR3 bases are TGTGCCAGCAGCCCTAGTACGTCGGGGGGGCCGAGCGAGCAGTACTTC. This gives the protein CASSPSTSGGPSEQYF. This rearrangement joins TRBV9 to TRBJ2-7, with 8 bases identical to TRBD2. Germline loops: CDR1 SGDLS, CDR2 YYNGEE. Trimming at V came to 4 bases and at J to 6 bases, leaving 15 bases not matched to a gene. This CDR3 contains 16 residues.

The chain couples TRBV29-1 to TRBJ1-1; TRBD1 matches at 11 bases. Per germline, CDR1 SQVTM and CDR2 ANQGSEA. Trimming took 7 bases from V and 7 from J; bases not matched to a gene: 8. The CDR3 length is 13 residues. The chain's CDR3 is CSAGQGAGIEAFF. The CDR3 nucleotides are TGCAGCGCCGGACAGGGGGCCGGCATTGAAGCTTTCTTT. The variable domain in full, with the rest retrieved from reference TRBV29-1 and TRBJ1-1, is SAVISQKPSRDICQRGTSLTIQCQVDSQVTMMFWYRQQPGQSLTLIATANQGSEATYESGFVIDKFPISRPNLTFSTLTVSNMSPEDSSIYLCSAGQGAGIEAFFGQGTRLTVV.

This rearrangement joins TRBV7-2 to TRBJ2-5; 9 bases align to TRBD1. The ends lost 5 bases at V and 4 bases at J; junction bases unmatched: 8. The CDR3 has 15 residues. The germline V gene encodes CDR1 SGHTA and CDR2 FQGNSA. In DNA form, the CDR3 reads TGTGCCAGCAGCCCAACCGGGACAGGGATAGAGACCCAGTACTTC. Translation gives CASSPTGTGIETQYF. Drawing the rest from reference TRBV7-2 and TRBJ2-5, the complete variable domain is GAGVSQSPSNKVTEKGKDVELRCDPISGHTALYWYRQSLGQGLEFLIYFQGNSAPDKSGLPSDRFSAERTGGSVSTLTIQRTQQEDSAVYLCASSPTGTGIETQYFGPGTRLLVL.

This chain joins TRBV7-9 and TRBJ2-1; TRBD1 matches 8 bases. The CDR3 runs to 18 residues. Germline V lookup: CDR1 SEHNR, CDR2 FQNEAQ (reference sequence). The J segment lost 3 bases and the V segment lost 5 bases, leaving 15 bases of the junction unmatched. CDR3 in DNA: TGTGCCAGCAGCCCACTAACGACAGGGGTAAACTTCTACAATGAGCAGTTCTTC. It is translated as CASSPLTTGVNFYNEQFF.

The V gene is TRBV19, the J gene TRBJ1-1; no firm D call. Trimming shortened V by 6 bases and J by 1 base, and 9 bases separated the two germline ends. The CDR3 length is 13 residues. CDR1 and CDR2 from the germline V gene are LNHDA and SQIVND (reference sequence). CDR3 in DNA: TGTGCCAGTAGAAAGGAGTGGAACACTGAAGCTTTCTTT. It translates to CASRKEWNTEAFF.

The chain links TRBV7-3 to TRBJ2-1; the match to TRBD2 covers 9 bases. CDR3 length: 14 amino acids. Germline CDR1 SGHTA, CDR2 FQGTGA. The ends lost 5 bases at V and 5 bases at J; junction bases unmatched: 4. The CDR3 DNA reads TGTGCCAGCAGCCTGGCGGGAGGGAACAATGAGCAGTTCTTC. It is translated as CASSLAGGNNEQFF.

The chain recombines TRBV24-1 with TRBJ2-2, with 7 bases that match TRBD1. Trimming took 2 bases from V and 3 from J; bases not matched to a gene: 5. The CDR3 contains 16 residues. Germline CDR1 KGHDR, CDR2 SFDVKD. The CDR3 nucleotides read TGTGCCACCAGTGATTACAGGGGCCGTTACACCGGGGAGCTGTTTTTT. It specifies CATSDYRGRYTGELFF.

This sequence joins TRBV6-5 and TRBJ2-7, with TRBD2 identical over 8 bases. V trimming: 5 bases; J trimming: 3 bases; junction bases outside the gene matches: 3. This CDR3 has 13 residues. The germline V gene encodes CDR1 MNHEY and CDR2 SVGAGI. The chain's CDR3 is CASSPGLVYEQYF. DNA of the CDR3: TGTGCCAGCAGTCCGGGACTAGTCTACGAGCAGTACTTC.